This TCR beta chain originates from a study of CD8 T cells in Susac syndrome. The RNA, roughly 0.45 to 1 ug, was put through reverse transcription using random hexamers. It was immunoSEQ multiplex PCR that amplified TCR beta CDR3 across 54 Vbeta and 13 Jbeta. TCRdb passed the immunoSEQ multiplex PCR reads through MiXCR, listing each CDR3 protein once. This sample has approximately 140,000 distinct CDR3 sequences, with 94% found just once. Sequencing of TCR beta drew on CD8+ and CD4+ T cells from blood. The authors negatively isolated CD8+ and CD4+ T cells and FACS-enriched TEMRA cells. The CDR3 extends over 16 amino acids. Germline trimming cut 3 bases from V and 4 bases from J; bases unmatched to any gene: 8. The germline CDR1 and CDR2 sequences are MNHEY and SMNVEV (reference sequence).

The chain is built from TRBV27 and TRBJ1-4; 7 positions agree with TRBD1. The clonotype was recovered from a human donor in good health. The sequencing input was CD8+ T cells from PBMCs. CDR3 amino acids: CASSLSWDSLNEKLFF. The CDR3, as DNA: TGTGCCAGCAGTTTGTCCTGGGACAGCCTTAATGAAAAACTGTTTTTT.